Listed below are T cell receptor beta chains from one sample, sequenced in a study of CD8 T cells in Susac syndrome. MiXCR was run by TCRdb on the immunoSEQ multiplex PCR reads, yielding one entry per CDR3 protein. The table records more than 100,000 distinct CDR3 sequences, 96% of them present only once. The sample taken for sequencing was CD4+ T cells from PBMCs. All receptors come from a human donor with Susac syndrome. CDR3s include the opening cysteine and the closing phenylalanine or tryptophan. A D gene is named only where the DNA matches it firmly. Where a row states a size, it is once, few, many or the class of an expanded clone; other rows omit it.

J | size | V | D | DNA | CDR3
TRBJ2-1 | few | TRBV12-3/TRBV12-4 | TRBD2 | TGTGCCAGCAGTCCGGGACTAGCGCGTTACAATGAGCAGTTCTTC | CASSPGLARYNEQFF
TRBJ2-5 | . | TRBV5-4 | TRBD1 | TGTGCCAGCAGCCCACAGGGGGCATCGGAGACCCAGTACTTC | CASSPQGASETQYF
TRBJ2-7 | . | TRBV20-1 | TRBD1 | TGCAGTGCTACCGGGACAGGGGGCCTACGGGACGAGCAGTACTTC | CSATGTGGLRDEQYF
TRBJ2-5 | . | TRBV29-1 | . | TGCAGCATCCTTGAGGGGGGAGAGACCCAGTACTTC | CSILEGGETQYF
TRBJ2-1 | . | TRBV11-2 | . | TGTGCCAGCAGCTTAGACCGGGAGAATGAGCAGTTCTTC | CASSLDRENEQFF
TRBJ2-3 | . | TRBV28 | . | TGTGCCAGCAGTTCGGCCGGGGCAGATACGCAGTATTTT | CASSSAGADTQYF
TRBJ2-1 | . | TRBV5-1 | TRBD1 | TGCGCCAGCAGCGGAGGGACAGGGATTATGCAGGAGCAGTTCTTC | CASSGGTGIMQEQFF
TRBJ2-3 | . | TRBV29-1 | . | TGCAGCGTGGCGCGAGAGCGCCTAAGCACAGATACGCAGTATTTT | CSVARERLSTDTQYF
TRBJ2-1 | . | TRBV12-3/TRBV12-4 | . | TGTGCCAGCAGCCAACAGGTGGATGAGCAGTTCTTC | CASSQQVDEQFF
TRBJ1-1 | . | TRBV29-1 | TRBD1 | TGCAGCGTGGGAATGACAGGGGGGGACACTGAAGCTTTCTTT | CSVGMTGGDTEAFF
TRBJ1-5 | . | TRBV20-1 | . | TGCAGTGGCTGGGAGGGGGGGCTAAGGCCCCAGCATTTT | CSGWEGGLRPQHF
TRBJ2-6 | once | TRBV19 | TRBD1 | TGTGCCAGTAGTTCTCAAAGGGGGCAAGGGGCCAACGTCCTGACTTTC | CASSSQRGQGANVLTF
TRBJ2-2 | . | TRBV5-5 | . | TGTGCCAGCAGCTTGCAACAGGGTGGCGGGGAGCTGTTTTTT | CASSLQQGGGELFF
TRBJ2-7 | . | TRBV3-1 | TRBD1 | TGTGCCAGCAGCCACTCGACAGGGATGGATTACGAGCAGTACTTC | CASSHSTGMDYEQYF
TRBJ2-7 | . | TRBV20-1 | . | TGCAGTGCTAGAGGTCTGCGGGATCGGGAGCAGTACTTC | CSARGLRDREQYF
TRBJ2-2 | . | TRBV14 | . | TGTGCCAGCAGCCAAGAGACTATAACGGAGCTGTTTTTT | CASSQETITELFF
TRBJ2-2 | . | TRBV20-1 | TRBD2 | TGCAGTGCTAGGTCGCTAGCGGGTAACACCGGGGAGCTGTTTTTT | CSARSLAGNTGELFF
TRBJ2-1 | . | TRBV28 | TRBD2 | TGTGCCAGCAGTTACCGACTAGCCGGCAGCGAGCAGTTCTTC | CASSYRLAGSEQFF
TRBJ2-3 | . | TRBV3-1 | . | TGTGCCAGCAGCCAAGATCACAGCCCCCGGACGACGCAGTATTTT | CASSQDHSPRTTQYF
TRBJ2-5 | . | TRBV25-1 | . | TGTGCCAGCAGTGATTTGAGGGGAGAGACCCAGTACTTC | CASSDLRGETQYF
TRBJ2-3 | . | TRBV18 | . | TGTGCCAGCTCAGCCACCTCTGGGGATACGCAGTATTTT | CASSATSGDTQYF
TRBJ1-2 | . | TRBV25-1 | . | TGTGCCAGCAGTGACGGGAGCCCGAGCTACACCTTC | CASSDGSPSYTF
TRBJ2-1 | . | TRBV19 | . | TGTGCCAGTAGAGGAGGGGGCGATTGGCACAATGAGCAGTTCTTC | CASRGGGDWHNEQFF